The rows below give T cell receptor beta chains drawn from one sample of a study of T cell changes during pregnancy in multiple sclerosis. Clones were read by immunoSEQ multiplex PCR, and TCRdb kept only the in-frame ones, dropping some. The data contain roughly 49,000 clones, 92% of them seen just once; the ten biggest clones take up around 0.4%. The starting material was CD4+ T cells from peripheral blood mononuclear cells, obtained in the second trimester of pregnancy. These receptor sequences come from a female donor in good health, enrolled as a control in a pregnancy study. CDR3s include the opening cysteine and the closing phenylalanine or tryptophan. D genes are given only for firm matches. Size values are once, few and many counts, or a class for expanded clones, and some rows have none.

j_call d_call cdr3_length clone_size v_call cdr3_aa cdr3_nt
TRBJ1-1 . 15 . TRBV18 CASSDSQEFTTEAFF TGTGCCAGCTCAGATTCCCAGGAATTTACGACTGAAGCTTTCTTT
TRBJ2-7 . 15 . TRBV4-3 CASSQAPTGRYEQYF TGCGCCAGCAGCCAAGCTCCCACAGGAAGGTACGAGCAGTACTTC
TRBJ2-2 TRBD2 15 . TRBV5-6 CASSTGGPNTGELFF TGTGCCAGCAGCACGGGGGGGCCGAACACCGGGGAGCTGTTTTTT
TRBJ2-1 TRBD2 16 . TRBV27 CAILARGTSGGAEQFF TGTGCCATTCTTGCCAGGGGGACTAGCGGGGGGGCCGAGCAGTTCTTC
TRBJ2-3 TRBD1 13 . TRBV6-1 CASRGQVTDTQYF TGTGCCAGCAGGGGACAGGTCACAGATACGCAGTATTTT
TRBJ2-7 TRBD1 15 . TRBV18 CASSPSGTGPYEQYF TGTGCCAGCTCACCATCCGGGACAGGGCCCTACGAGCAGTACTTC
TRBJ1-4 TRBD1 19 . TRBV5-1 CASSFGTGWPVRSNEKLFF TGCGCCAGCAGCTTCGGGACAGGTTGGCCCGTTCGCTCTAATGAAAAACTGTTTTTT
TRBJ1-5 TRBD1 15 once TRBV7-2 CASSFTGGYNQPQHF TGTGCCAGCAGCTTTACAGGGGGGTACAATCAGCCCCAGCATTTT
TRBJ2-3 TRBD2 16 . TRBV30 CAWATGTTLGADTQYF TGTGCCTGGGCCACCGGGACTACCCTAGGAGCAGATACGCAGTATTTT
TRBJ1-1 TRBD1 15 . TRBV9 CASSVEVTGGTEAFF TGTGCCAGCAGCGTAGAGGTGACAGGGGGCACTGAAGCTTTCTTT
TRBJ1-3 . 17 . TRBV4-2 CASSHQQGFSSGNTIYF TGTGCCAGCAGCCACCAGCAGGGTTTCAGCTCTGGAAACACCATATATTTT
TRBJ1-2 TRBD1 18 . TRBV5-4 CASSPVDRGLNFNYGYTF TGTGCCAGCAGCCCGGTGGACAGGGGGCTCAATTTTAACTATGGCTACACCTTC
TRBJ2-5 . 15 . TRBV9 CASSVVQGGQETQYF TGTGCCAGCAGCGTAGTACAGGGCGGTCAAGAGACCCAGTACTTC
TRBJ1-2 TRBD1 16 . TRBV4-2 CASSQAPQGTPYGYTF TGTGCCAGCAGCCAAGCACCACAGGGGACACCCTATGGCTACACCTTC
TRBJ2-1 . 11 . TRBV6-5 CATMDFNEQFF TGTGCCACCATGGACTTCAATGAGCAGTTCTTC
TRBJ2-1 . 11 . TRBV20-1 CSAKTAREQFF TGCAGTGCAAAGACGGCTAGGGAGCAGTTCTTC
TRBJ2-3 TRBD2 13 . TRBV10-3 CAISESGGDTQYF TGTGCCATCAGTGAATCGGGGGGGGATACGCAGTATTTT
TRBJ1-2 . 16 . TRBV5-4 CASSLASGGGSYGYTF TGTGCCAGCAGCTTGGCCTCGGGGGGCGGTAGCTATGGCTACACCTTC